One and the same sample provided the 10 T cell receptor beta chains below, sequenced in a study of control samples from healthy donors and cancer patients. Assay used: immunoSEQ multiplex PCR; TCRdb lists only in-frame clones, some missing. Here the sample spans 69,000 or so clones, over 90% being singletons. Sample: blood. The receptors come from a woman aged 30 to 39 in good health.

This clone was counted only a few times. The CDR3 loop reads CASGKGTGELFF. For the CDR3, the DNA is TGTGCCAGCGGGAAGGGTACCGGGGAGCTGTTTTTT. The chain is built from TRBV25-1 and TRBJ2-2, with D unresolved. Germline CDR1 MGHDK, CDR2 SYGVNS. V lost 8 bases, J lost 5 bases, and 9 bases lay in between. The CDR3 length is 12 residues. The complete variable domain, with remaining parts taken from reference TRBV25-1 and TRBJ2-2, reads EADIYQTPRYLVIGTGKKITLECSQTMGHDKMYWYQQDPGMELHLIHYSYGVNSTEKGDLSSESTVSRIRTEHFPLTLESARPSHTSQYLCASGKGTGELFFGEGSRLTVL.

In nucleotides, the CDR3 is TGTGCCAGCAGTTTATGGGAAGGTTATGGCTACACCTTC. Translated: CASSLWEGYGYTF. This rearrangement joins TRBV27 to TRBJ1-2; D unclear. The CDR3 spans 13 residues. Germline CDR1 and CDR2: MNHEY and SMNVEV (reference sequence). Trimming removed 1 base from V and 5 bases from J, with 8 bases in between.

The sample holds one count of this clone. The chain employs TRBV5-4 and TRBJ1-3, with D uncertain. V was clipped by 0 bases and J by 0 bases, with 4 bases between them. The CDR3 runs 14 residues. Germline V gene sequence: CDR1 SGHNT, CDR2 YYREEE (reference sequence). The CDR3 DNA reads TGTGCCAGCAGCTTGGCATCCTCTGGAAACACCATATATTTT. Its translation: CASSLASSGNTIYF. Using reference TRBV5-4 and TRBJ1-3 for the parts outside the CDR3, the full variable domain is ETGVTQSPTHLIKTRGQQVTLRCSSQSGHNTVSWYQQALGQGPQFIFQYYREEENGRGNFPPRFSGLQFPNYSSELNVNALELDDSALYLCASSLASSGNTIYFGEGSWLTVV.

This clone was found a few times. The chain combines TRBV3-1 (or the pseudogene TRBV3-2) with TRBJ2-2; a weak D match, TRBD1 (5 bases). Trimming removed 2 bases from V and 6 bases from J, with 10 bases in between. The CDR3 length is 14 residues. Per the germline V gene, CDR1 is LGHDT and CDR2 is YNNKEL (reference sequence). The CDR3 here is CASSQHDRAGELFF. CDR3 nucleotide sequence: TGTGCCAGCAGCCAACACGACAGAGCCGGGGAGCTGTTTTTT.

The J gene is TRBJ1-2, the V gene TRBV11-2; D unclear. The CDR3 runs 10 residues. Per germline, CDR1 SGHAT and CDR2 FQNNGV. V shed 5 bases and J shed 10 bases, with 8 bases lying between them. The CDR3 DNA reads TGTGCCAGCAGCCAGGATTCCTACACCTTC. Translation: CASSQDSYTF.

The rearrangement uses TRBV5-1 and TRBJ1-1; D is uncertain. V lost 4 bases, J lost 4 bases, and 11 bases lay in between. From germline, CDR1 is SGHRS and CDR2 YFSETQ. The CDR3 runs to 13 residues. The CDR3 nucleotides are TGCGCCAGCAGCAGAAGGTCCTCCACTGAAGCTTTCTTT. Translated, it gives CASSRRSSTEAFF.

CDR3 in amino acids: CASSSGGINNEQFF. The CDR3 nucleotides are TGTGCCAGCAGCTCAGGTGGGATTAACAATGAGCAGTTCTTC. The rearrangement links TRBV5-4 to TRBJ2-1; D is undetermined. This CDR3 is 14 amino acids long. The germline V gene encodes CDR1 SGHNT and CDR2 YYREEE (reference sequence). V was shortened by 3 bases and J by 5 bases, with 12 bases between the two germline ends.

CDR3 bases: TGTGCCAGCAGCGCTACAGGGGGCACTGAAGCTTTCTTT. This gives the protein CASSATGGTEAFF. This chain links TRBV7-9 with TRBJ1-1; 8 positions agree with TRBD1. V lost 5 bases and J lost 4; bases outside the gene matches: 3. The CDR3 runs to 13 residues. Germline V lookup: CDR1 SEHNR, CDR2 FQNEAQ (reference sequence). The variable domain in full, with the rest retrieved from reference TRBV7-9 and TRBJ1-1, is DTGVSQNPRHKITKRGQNVTFRCDPISEHNRLYWYRQTLGQGPEFLTYFQNEAQLEKSRLLSDRFSAERPKGSFSTLEIQRTEQGDSAMYLCASSATGGTEAFFGQGTRLTVV.

V usage is TRBV12-5 and J usage is TRBJ2-2; D may be TRBD2 (5 bases). The germline V and J ends were trimmed by 4 bases and 1 base, with 13 bases remaining between them. CDR3 length equals 16 residues. Looked up from germline, CDR1 is LGHNT and CDR2 is FRNRAP. CDR3 region: CASGSHRGGNTGELFF. The CDR3 DNA sequence: TGTGCTAGTGGTTCCCACCGAGGAGGGAACACCGGGGAGCTGTTTTTT. Supplemented by reference TRBV12-5 and TRBJ2-2, the full variable domain reads DARVTQTPRHKVTEMGQEVTMRCQPILGHNTVFWYRQTMMQGLELLAYFRNRAPLDDSGMPKDRFSAEMPDATLATLKIQPSEPRDSAVYFCASGSHRGGNTGELFFGEGSRLTVL.

The chain links TRBV7-8 to TRBJ1-4; D call uncertain. Trimming stripped 2 bases from V and 4 bases from J, with 11 bases between. Germline values: CDR1 SGHVS, CDR2 FQNEAQ. The CDR3 has 15 residues. The DNA for the CDR3 is TGTGCCAGCAGCTTATTCCGAGGCCATAATGAAAAACTGTTTTTT. Protein product: CASSLFRGHNEKLFF.